The next 2 T cell receptor beta chains were all read from a single sample in a study of T cells in localized non-small cell lung cancer. Only in-frame clones appear in the TCRdb table, and some are missing; sequencing was by immunoSEQ multiplex PCR. The sample lists around 16,000 clones; more than 65% were seen once. Material: peripheral blood, obtained before any cancer treatment. The receptors derive from a male donor older than 55 with stage I lung adenocarcinoma.

The chain links TRBV11-2 to TRBJ2-7, with no clear D. Per germline, CDR1 SGHAT and CDR2 FQNNGV. Trimming took off 5 bases at V and 3 bases at J, with 23 bases between the two ends. The CDR3 is made up of 17 amino acids. DNA for the CDR3: TGTGCCAGCAGCGCCCTTCCCGTCCTCAAGGGCGGCTACGAGCAGTACTTC. Its translation is CASSALPVLKGGYEQYF.

The rearrangement joins TRBV9 to TRBJ2-1; 11 bases are shared with TRBD1. Trimming took 4 bases from V and 5 from J; bases not matched to a gene: 11. Germline V gene sequence: CDR1 SGDLS, CDR2 YYNGEE. The CDR3 runs to 17 residues. The CDR3 bases are TGTGCCAGCAGCCCAGGGACAGGGGGGATCTTAAACAATGAGCAGTTCTTC. The encoded protein is CASSPGTGGILNNEQFF.